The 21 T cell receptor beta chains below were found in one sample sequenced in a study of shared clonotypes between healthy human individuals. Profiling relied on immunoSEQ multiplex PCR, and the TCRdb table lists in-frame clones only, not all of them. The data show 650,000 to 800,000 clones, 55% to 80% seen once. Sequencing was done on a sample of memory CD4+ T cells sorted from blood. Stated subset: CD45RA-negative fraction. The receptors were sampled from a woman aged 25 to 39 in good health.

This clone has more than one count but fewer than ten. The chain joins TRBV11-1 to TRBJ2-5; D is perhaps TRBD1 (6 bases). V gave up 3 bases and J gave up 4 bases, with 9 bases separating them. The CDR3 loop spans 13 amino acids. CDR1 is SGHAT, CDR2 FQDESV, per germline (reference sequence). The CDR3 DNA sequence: TGTGCCAGCAGCTTCACAGGGTCAGAGACCCAGTACTTC. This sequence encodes CASSFTGSETQYF.

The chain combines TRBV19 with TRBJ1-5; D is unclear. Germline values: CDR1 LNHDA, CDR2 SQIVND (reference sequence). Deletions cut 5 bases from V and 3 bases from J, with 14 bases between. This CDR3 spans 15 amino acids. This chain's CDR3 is CASSVTGLHNQPQHF. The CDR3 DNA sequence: TGTGCCAGTAGTGTTACGGGCCTCCACAATCAGCCCCAGCATTTT.

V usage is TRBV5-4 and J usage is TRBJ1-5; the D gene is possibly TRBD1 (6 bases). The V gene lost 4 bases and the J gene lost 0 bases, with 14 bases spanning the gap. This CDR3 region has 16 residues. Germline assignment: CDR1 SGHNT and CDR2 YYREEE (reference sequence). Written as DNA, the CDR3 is TGTGCCAGCAGCCGACGACAGGCGTATAGCAATCAGCCCCAGCATTTT. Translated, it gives CASSRRQAYSNQPQHF.

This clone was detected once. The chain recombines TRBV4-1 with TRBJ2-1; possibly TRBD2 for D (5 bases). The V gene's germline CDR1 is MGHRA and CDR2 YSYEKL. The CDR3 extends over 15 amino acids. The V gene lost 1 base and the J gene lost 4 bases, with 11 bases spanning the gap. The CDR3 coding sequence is TGCGCCAGCAGCCAAGCAGAGGGATTTTACAATGAGCAGTTCTTC. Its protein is CASSQAEGFYNEQFF.

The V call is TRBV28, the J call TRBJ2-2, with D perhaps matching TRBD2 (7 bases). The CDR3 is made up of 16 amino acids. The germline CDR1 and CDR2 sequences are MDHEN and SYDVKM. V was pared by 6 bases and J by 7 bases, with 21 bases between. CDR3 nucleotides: TGTGCCAGCAGCCTCGGGGGGCCACTGAGGGGCGGGGAGCTGTTTTTT. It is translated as CASSLGGPLRGGELFF.

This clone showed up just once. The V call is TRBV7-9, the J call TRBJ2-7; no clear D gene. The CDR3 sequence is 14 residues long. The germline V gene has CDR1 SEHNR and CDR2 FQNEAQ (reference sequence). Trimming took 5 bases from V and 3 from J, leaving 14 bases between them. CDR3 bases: TGTGCCAGCAGCCCTAGGCCTGGCAGCTACGAGCAGTACTTC. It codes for CASSPRPGSYEQYF.

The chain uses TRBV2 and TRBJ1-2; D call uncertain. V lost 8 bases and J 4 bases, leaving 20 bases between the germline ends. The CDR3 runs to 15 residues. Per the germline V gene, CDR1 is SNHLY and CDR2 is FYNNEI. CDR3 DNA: TGTGCCAGCGTGGGCTACGCTGAAGCCGGCTATGGCTACACCTTC. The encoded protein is CASVGYAEAGYGYTF.

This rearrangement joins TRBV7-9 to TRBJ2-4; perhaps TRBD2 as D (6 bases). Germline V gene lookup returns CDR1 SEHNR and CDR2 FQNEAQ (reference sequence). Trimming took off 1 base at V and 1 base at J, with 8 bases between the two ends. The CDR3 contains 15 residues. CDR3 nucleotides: TGTGCCAGCAGCTTAGGTCGGGGGGCCAAAAACATTCAGTACTTC. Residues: CASSLGRGAKNIQYF.

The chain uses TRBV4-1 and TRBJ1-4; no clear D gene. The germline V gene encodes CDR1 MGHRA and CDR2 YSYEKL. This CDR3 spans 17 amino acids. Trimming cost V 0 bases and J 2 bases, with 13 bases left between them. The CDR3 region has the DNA TGCGCCAGCAGCCAAGATCCGAGGGCAGCTACTAATGAAAAACTGTTTTTT. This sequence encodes CASSQDPRAATNEKLFF.

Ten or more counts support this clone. The CDR3 DNA is TGTGCCAGCAGTTTTATCGTCCGGACTAGCGGGCCCCTCTCTGGGGCCAACGTCCTGACTTTC. Translation gives CASSFIVRTSGPLSGANVLTF. The chain carries TRBV28 and TRBJ2-6; TRBD2 agrees at 11 bases. Germline assignment: CDR1 MDHEN and CDR2 SYDVKM. Trimming at V came to 3 bases and at J to 0 bases, leaving 13 bases not matched to a gene. This CDR3 has 21 residues.

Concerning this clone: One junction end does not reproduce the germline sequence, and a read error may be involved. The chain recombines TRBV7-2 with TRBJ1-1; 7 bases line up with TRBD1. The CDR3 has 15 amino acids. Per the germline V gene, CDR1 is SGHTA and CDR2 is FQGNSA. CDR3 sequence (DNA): TGTGCCAGCAGCCCGCGACAGGGTTCGATCACTGAAGCTCTCTTT. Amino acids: CASSPRQGSITEALF.

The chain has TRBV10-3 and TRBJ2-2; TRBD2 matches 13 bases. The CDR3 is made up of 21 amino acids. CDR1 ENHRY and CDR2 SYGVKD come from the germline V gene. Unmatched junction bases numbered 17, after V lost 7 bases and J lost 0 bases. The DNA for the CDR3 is TGTGCCATCAAGAATGTTCCGGGACTAGCGGGAAAGGGCGCGAACACCGGGGAGCTGTTTTTT. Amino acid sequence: CAIKNVPGLAGKGANTGELFF.

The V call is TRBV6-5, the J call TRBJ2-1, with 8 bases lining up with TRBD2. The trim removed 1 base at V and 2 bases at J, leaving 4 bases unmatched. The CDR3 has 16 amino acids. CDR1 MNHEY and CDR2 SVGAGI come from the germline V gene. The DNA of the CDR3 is TGTGCCAGCAGTTACTATAGACTAGCGACCTACAATGAGCAGTTCTTC. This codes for CASSYYRLATYNEQFF.

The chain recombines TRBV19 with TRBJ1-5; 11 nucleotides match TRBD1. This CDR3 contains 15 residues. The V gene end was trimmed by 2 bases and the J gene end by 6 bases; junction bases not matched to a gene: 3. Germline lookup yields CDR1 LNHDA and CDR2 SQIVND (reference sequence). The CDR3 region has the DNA TGTGCCAGTAGTATATGGGGACAGGGGGTTCAGCCCCAGCATTTT. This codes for CASSIWGQGVQPQHF.

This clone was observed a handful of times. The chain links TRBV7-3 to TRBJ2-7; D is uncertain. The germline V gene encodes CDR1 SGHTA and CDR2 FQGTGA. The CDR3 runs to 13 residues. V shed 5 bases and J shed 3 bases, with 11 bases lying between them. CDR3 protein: CASSPGPGYEQYF. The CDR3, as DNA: TGTGCCAGCAGCCCAGGACCTGGCTACGAGCAGTACTTC.

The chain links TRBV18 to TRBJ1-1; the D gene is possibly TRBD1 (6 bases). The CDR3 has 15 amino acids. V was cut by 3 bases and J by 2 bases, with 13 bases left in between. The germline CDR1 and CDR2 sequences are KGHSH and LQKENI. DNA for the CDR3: TGTGCCAGCTCACCTTCTACAGGGTCAAACACTGAAGCTTTCTTT. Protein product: CASSPSTGSNTEAFF.

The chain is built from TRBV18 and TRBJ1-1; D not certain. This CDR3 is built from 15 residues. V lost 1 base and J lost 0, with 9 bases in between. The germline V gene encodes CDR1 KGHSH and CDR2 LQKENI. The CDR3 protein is CASSPRAPLNTEAFF. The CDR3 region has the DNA TGTGCCAGCTCACCACGGGCGCCCTTGAACACTGAAGCTTTCTTT.

The CDR3 is CASSLTVGANVLTF. In nucleotides, the CDR3 is TGTGCCAGCAGTTTGACTGTGGGGGCCAACGTCCTGACTTTC. This chain uses TRBV6-1 with TRBJ2-6; D uncertain. The germline V gene encodes CDR1 MNHNS and CDR2 SASEGT. The CDR3 consists of 14 residues. V lost 5 bases to trimming and J lost 4 bases, with 9 bases between them.

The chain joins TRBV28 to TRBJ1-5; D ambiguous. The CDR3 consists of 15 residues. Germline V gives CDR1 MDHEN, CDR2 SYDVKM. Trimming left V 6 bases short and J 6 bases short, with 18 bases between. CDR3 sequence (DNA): TGTGCCAGCAGCCCGGCGGCGGACCCCTCTCAGCCCCAGCATTTT. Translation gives CASSPAADPSQPQHF. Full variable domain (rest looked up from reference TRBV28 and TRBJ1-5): DVKVTQSSRYLVKRTGEKVFLECVQDMDHENMFWYRQDPGLGLRLIYFSYDVKMKEKGDIPEGYSVSREKKERFSLILESASTNQTSMYLCASSPAADPSQPQHFGDGTRLSIL.

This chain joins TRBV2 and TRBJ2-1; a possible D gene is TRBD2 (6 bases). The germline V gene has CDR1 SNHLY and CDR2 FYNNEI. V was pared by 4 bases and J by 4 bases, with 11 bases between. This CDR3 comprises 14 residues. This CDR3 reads CASSALANYNEQFF. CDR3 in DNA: TGTGCCAGCAGTGCCCTAGCGAATTACAATGAGCAGTTCTTC.

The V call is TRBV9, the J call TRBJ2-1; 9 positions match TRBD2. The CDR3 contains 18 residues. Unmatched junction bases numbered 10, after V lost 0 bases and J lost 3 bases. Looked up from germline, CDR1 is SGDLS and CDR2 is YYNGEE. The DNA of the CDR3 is TGTGCCAGCAGCGTAGATTTTGGGGGCGGGAGGGGCTACAATGAGCAGTTCTTC. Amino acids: CASSVDFGGGRGYNEQFF.